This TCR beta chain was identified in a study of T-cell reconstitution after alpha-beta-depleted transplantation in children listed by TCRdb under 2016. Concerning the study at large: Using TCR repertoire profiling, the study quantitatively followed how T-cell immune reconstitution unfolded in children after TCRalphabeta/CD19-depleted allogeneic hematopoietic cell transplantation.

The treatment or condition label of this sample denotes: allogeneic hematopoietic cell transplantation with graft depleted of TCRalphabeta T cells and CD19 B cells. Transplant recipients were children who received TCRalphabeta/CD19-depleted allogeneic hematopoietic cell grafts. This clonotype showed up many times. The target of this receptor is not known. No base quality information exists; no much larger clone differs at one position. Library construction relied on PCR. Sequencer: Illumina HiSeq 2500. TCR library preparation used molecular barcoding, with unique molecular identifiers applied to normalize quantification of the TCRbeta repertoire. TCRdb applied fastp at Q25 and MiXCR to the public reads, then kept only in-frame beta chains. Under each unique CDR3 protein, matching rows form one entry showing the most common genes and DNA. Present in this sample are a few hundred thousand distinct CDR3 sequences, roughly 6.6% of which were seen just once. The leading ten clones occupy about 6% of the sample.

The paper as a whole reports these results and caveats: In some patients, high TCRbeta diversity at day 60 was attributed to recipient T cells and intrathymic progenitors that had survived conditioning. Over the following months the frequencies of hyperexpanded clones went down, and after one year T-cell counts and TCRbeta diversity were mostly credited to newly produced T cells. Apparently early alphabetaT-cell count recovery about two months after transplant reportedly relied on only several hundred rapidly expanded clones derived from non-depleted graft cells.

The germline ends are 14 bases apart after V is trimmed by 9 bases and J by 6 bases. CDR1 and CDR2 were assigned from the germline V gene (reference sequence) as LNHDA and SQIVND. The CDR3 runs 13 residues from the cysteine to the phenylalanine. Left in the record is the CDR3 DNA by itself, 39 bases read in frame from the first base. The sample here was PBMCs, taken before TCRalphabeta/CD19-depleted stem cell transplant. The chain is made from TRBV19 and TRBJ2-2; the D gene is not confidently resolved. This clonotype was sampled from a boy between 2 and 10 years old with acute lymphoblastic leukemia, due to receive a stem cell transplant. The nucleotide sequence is TGTGCCAGCAGCCATATTGGGGCCGGGGAGCTGTTTTTT. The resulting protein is CASSHIGAGELFF. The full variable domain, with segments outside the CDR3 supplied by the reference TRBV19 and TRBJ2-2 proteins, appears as DGGITQSPKYLFRKEGQNVTLSCEQNLNHDAMYWYRQDPGQGLRLIYYSQIVNDFQKGDIAEGYSVSREKKESFPLTVTSAQKNPTAFYLCASSHIGAGELFFGEGSRLTVL.